Below are 28 T cell receptor beta chains sequenced from a single sample in a study of T cell responses to AZD1222 COVID-19 vaccine. Using immunoSEQ multiplex PCR, the repertoire was profiled, and TCRdb retains in-frame clones only, with some absent. The profile shows 70,000 or so clones, 80% to 85% of them singletons. The source material was peripheral blood, sampled on day 0 of AZD1222 vaccination. The receptor source for this set is an adult in good health.

In its sample, this clone was seen a few times. The chain joins TRBV10-1 to TRBJ2-1; D is possibly TRBD1 (6 bases). The CDR3 consists of 12 residues. Trimming removed 6 bases from V and 7 bases from J, with 10 bases in between. Germline V gives CDR1 WNHNN, CDR2 SYGVQD (reference sequence). The CDR3 region is CASSDGQNEQFF. The DNA of the CDR3 is TGCGCCAGCAGCGACGGACAGAATGAGCAGTTCTTC.

This clone turned up a few times. The V and J genes are TRBV29-1 and TRBJ1-5, with 9 bases matching TRBD1. V was clipped by 6 bases and J by 4 bases; unmatched bases: 7. The CDR3 covers 14 residues. Per the germline V gene, CDR1 is SQVTM and CDR2 is ANQGSEA. The CDR3 spells CSVVPGTGNQPQHF. CDR3 coding DNA: TGCAGCGTCGTTCCCGGGACAGGGAATCAGCCCCAGCATTTT.

This chain connects TRBV7-6 to TRBJ1-4, with unresolved D. The length of the CDR3 is 15 residues. V gave up 1 base and J gave up 7 bases, with 13 bases separating them. Germline CDR1 and CDR2: SGHVS and FNYEAQ. In nucleotides, the CDR3 is TGTGCCAGCAGCTTAGGTTCCGGAATCGGTGAAAAACTGTTTTTT. Residues: CASSLGSGIGEKLFF.

This CDR3 reads CATGGSGGSYNEQFF. DNA of the CDR3: TGTGCCACGGGGGGTAGCGGGGGCTCCTACAATGAGCAGTTCTTC. The rearrangement joins TRBV10-3 to TRBJ2-1; TRBD2 aligns across 9 bases. Germline V CDR1 and CDR2: ENHRY, SYGVKD. The CDR3 has 15 amino acids. The V and J ends lost 10 bases and 0 bases, in that order; junction bases with no gene match: 7.

The chain joins TRBV6-2 or TRBV6-3 to TRBJ1-1; the D is unclear. V lost 4 bases and J lost 1, with 13 bases in between. Germline V gene lookup returns CDR1 MNHEY and CDR2 SVGEGT. The CDR3 is 15 residues long. In DNA, the CDR3 is TGTGCCAGCAGTTCTCTACGGAAGCCGAACACTGAAGCTTTCTTT. Its translation is CASSSLRKPNTEAFF.

This chain connects TRBV7-9 to TRBJ2-7; D is undetermined. The CDR3 covers 13 residues. Trimming stripped 5 bases from V and 0 bases from J, with 8 bases between. Looked up from germline, CDR1 is SEHNR and CDR2 is FQNEAQ (reference sequence). CDR3: CASSPPSSYEQYF. CDR3 coding DNA: TGTGCCAGCAGCCCACCGTCCTCCTACGAGCAGTACTTC.

V and J are TRBV7-9 and TRBJ1-2; tentatively, D is TRBD1 (5 bases). The V end lost 4 bases, the J end lost 4 bases, and 13 bases lay between the germline ends. The germline V gene has CDR1 SEHNR and CDR2 FQNEAQ (reference sequence). This CDR3 contains 14 residues. CDR3 sequence reads: CASSYTGSGYGYTF. Here the CDR3 DNA reads TGTGCCAGCAGCTACACAGGAAGCGGCTATGGCTACACCTTC.

CDR3 region: CASSLGGTSGSYEQYF. The CDR3 DNA reads TGCGCCAGCAGCTTGGGGGGGACTAGCGGATCCTACGAGCAGTACTTC. The chain uses TRBV5-1 and TRBJ2-7, with 11 bases identical to TRBD2. With V trimmed by 0 bases and J by 1 base, 3 bases remained unmatched. Germline V gene lookup returns CDR1 SGHRS and CDR2 YFSETQ. The CDR3 spans 16 residues.

V usage is TRBV6-5 and J usage is TRBJ1-1; D is unclear. CDR1 is MNHEY and CDR2 is SVGAGI in the germline V gene. The CDR3 runs to 15 residues. The germline V and J ends were trimmed by 8 bases and 2 bases, with 18 bases remaining between them. The CDR3: CASRQRQQLNTEAFF. The CDR3 bases are TGTGCCAGCCGTCAACGCCAGCAGCTTAACACTGAAGCTTTCTTT.

CDR3 nucleotides: TGTGCCAGCAGCGCAGGACTAGCGGGGGGGCGGCAGTTCTTC. Translation gives CASSAGLAGGRQFF. The J gene is TRBJ2-1, the V gene TRBV5-6, with 15 bases lining up with TRBD2. The CDR3 covers 14 residues. The V gene end was trimmed by 4 bases and the J gene end by 12 bases; junction bases not matched to a gene: 5. The germline V gene has CDR1 SGHDT and CDR2 YYEEEE.

The J gene is TRBJ1-2, the V gene TRBV19; 9 bases align to TRBD1. The CDR3 covers 16 residues. Germline CDR1 reads LNHDA; CDR2 reads SQIVND (reference sequence). J lost 2 bases, V lost 7 bases, and 11 bases had no gene match. CDR3 DNA sequence: TGTGCCAGTAAACCGGGACAGGGACCTAGAAACTATGGCTACACCTTC. Translating gives CASKPGQGPRNYGYTF.

CDR3 in DNA: TGTGCCAGCAGCTCCGGACAGGGCTACGAGCAGTACTTC. Its translation is CASSSGQGYEQYF. This chain links TRBV13 with TRBJ2-7; TRBD1 aligns across 8 bases. Losses at the gene ends were 4 bases for V and 3 bases for J; bases not matched to a gene: 2. The CDR3 is 13 amino acids. Germline CDR1 reads PRHDT; CDR2 reads FYEKMQ (reference sequence).

This chain links TRBV4-3 with TRBJ2-3; D gene unclear. V lost 4 bases and J lost 3, with 11 bases in between. The CDR3 runs to 14 residues. Germline V gene data show CDR1 as LGHNA and CDR2 as YSLEER. For the CDR3, the DNA is TGCGCCAGCAGCCCAGAGAGTATAACAGATACGCAGTATTTT. It yields the protein CASSPESITDTQYF.

This rearrangement joins TRBV2 to TRBJ1-4; maybe TRBD1 (6 bases). V lost 3 bases and J 7 bases, leaving 12 bases between the germline ends. This CDR3 is built from 14 residues. Germline CDR1 reads SNHLY; CDR2 reads FYNNEI. The CDR3 DNA reads as TGTGCCAGCAGTGAGGAGGGGGGCGGTGAAAAACTGTTTTTT. Translating it yields CASSEEGGGEKLFF.

The chain recombines TRBV4-1 with TRBJ1-1; D remains unclear. Germline V gives CDR1 MGHRA, CDR2 YSYEKL. This CDR3 comprises 14 residues. Trimming shortened V by 5 bases and J by 0 bases, and 10 bases separated the two germline ends. The CDR3 bases are TGCGCCAGCAGCAACCTCCTAATGAACACTGAAGCTTTCTTT. Protein product: CASSNLLMNTEAFF.

The gene calls are TRBV6-5 and TRBJ1-1; 7 bases align to TRBD1. This CDR3 is 15 amino acids long. Germline CDR1 is MNHEY and CDR2 is SVGAGI. Trimming took 2 bases from V and 4 from J; bases not matched to a gene: 7. The CDR3 nucleotides are TGTGCCAGCAGTTACACCTCAGGGGGGGTCACTGAAGCTTTCTTT. This translates into CASSYTSGGVTEAFF.

The rearrangement joins TRBV10-1 to TRBJ2-2; D is uncertain. The germline V and J ends were trimmed by 2 bases and 6 bases, with 7 bases remaining between them. This CDR3 is built from 13 residues. CDR1 and CDR2 from the germline V gene are WNHNN and SYGVQD (reference sequence). The CDR3 sequence is CASSENAAGELFF. The CDR3 coding sequence is TGCGCCAGCAGTGAGAACGCGGCCGGGGAGCTGTTTTTT.

The chain has TRBV6-5 and TRBJ1-5, with D maybe TRBD1 (5 bases). CDR3 size: 14 residues. Per germline, CDR1 MNHEY and CDR2 SVGAGI. V lost 2 bases, J lost 2 bases, and 7 bases lay in between. CDR3 in amino acids: CASSYGGRNQPQHF. In nucleotides, the CDR3 is TGTGCCAGCAGTTACGGGGGTCGCAATCAGCCCCAGCATTTT.

This clone was observed a few times. This chain joins TRBV2 and TRBJ2-2, with unresolved D. CDR1 and CDR2 (germline): SNHLY, FYNNEI. Deletions cut 9 bases from V and 6 bases from J, with 8 bases between. The CDR3 spans 11 residues. CDR3 sequence reads: CASQVSGELFF. Here the CDR3 DNA reads TGTGCCAGTCAGGTGTCCGGGGAGCTGTTTTTT.

This chain uses TRBV24-1 with TRBJ2-1, with a tentative D call TRBD2 (6 bases). V was clipped by 5 bases and J by 7 bases, with 20 bases between them. This CDR3 comprises 16 residues. In germline, CDR1 is KGHDR, CDR2 SFDVKD. The CDR3 here is CATSGARGGGLNEQFF. The CDR3 nucleotides are TGTGCCACCAGTGGCGCCCGGGGAGGCGGCCTAAATGAGCAGTTCTTC.

The chain carries TRBV14 and TRBJ1-1; D might be TRBD1 (5 bases). Deletions cut 0 bases from V and 11 bases from J, with 13 bases between. Germline loops: CDR1 SGHDN, CDR2 FVKESK. The CDR3 extends over 13 amino acids. DNA for the CDR3: TGTGCCAGCAGCCAAGATCCCGCGGGGGTGGCTTTCTTT. This encodes CASSQDPAGVAFF. Full variable domain (remainder filled in from reference TRBV14 and TRBJ1-1): EAGVTQFPSHSVIEKGQTVTLRCDPISGHDNLYWYRRVMGKEIKFLLHFVKESKQDESGMPNNRFLAERTGGTYSTLKVQPAELEDSGVYFCASSQDPAGVAFFGQGTRLTVV.

V is TRBV11-2 and J is TRBJ2-7; perhaps D is TRBD1 or TRBD2 (6 bases each). Germline V CDR1 and CDR2: SGHAT, FQNNGV. Trimming took off 1 base at V and 6 bases at J, with 10 bases between the two ends. CDR3 length: 13 residues. The CDR3 reads CASSLGGAGEQYF. CDR3 DNA: TGTGCCAGCAGCTTAGGGGGGGCGGGCGAGCAGTACTTC.

V and J are TRBV28 and TRBJ1-1; no definite D call. The germline CDR1 and CDR2 sequences are MDHEN and SYDVKM. V was clipped by 5 bases and J by 0 bases, with 4 bases between them. There are 12 residues in the CDR3. The CDR3 nucleotides read TGTGCCAGCAGTCCACTGAACACTGAAGCTTTCTTT. Translation: CASSPLNTEAFF. Supplemented by reference TRBV28 and TRBJ1-1, the full variable domain reads DVKVTQSSRYLVKRTGEKVFLECVQDMDHENMFWYRQDPGLGLRLIYFSYDVKMKEKGDIPEGYSVSREKKERFSLILESASTNQTSMYLCASSPLNTEAFFGQGTRLTVV.

The V call is TRBV28, the J call TRBJ1-2; maybe TRBD1 (6 bases). CDR3 length equals 13 residues. Trimming stripped 6 bases from V and 12 bases from J, with 20 bases between. Germline assignment: CDR1 MDHEN and CDR2 SYDVKM. CDR3 amino acids: CASRPTGSSSDTF. The CDR3 DNA is TGTGCCAGCAGGCCGACAGGTTCGAGTTCTGACACCTTC.

The V gene is TRBV13, the J gene TRBJ2-1; tentatively, D is TRBD2 (6 bases). V was cut by 5 bases and J by 9 bases, with 14 bases left in between. The CDR3 contains 13 residues. Germline lookup yields CDR1 PRHDT and CDR2 FYEKMQ (reference sequence). The CDR3 protein is CASSLRGRIEQFF. DNA of the CDR3: TGTGCCAGCAGCCTCCGGGGGAGGATTGAGCAGTTCTTC.

The CDR3 protein is CSAELGPPRGNNNEQFF. In DNA, the CDR3 is TGCAGCGCGGAACTCGGACCGCCTAGGGGGAATAACAATGAGCAGTTCTTC. The rearrangement uses TRBV29-1 and TRBJ2-1; D may be TRBD1 (6 bases). CDR3 length equals 17 residues. V was trimmed by 7 bases and J by 5 bases, leaving 27 bases between them. CDR1 and CDR2 from the germline V gene are SQVTM and ANQGSEA.

V and J are TRBV10-3 and TRBJ2-3; TRBD2 matches 9 bases. CDR1 ENHRY and CDR2 SYGVKD come from the germline V gene. Unmatched junction bases numbered 24, after V lost 10 bases and J lost 4 bases. The CDR3 spans 19 residues. In DNA, the CDR3 is TGTGCCACCTCCGGGGGTAGCGGGGGAGCGGTGGGTTTGGCAGATACGCAGTATTTT. It specifies CATSGGSGGAVGLADTQYF.

This clone has a handful of counts. J is TRBJ2-3 and V is TRBV5-6, with 8 bases that match TRBD1. Germline assignment: CDR1 SGHDT and CDR2 YYEEEE. This CDR3 comprises 15 residues. V lost 1 base and J lost 7; bases outside the gene matches: 8. The CDR3 reads CASSLLDRVGNTQYF. CDR3 DNA sequence: TGTGCCAGCAGCTTGCTGGACAGGGTTGGCAATACGCAGTATTTT. Using reference TRBV5-6 and TRBJ2-3 for the parts outside the CDR3, the full variable domain is DAGVTQSPTHLIKTRGQQVTLRCSPKSGHDTVSWYQQALGQGPQFIFQYYEEEERQRGNFPDRFSGHQFPNYSSELNVNALLLGDSALYLCASSLLDRVGNTQYFGPGTRLTVL.